The entry below gives a single T cell receptor beta chain sequence along with its context. The antigen is unknown. Sample-barcoded 5' priming and a J-beta primer mix drove a second PCR of about 6 to 11 cycles. TCRdb ran MiXCR on the 5' RACE reads and lists one entry per CDR3 protein. The sample holds 1,300,000 or so distinct CDR3 sequences, 59% seen once. Samples had at least 7 million PBMCs isolated from them. Losses at the gene ends were 4 bases for V and 7 bases for J; bases not matched to a gene: 9. The CDR3 is 15 amino acids. In germline, CDR1 is SGHTA, CDR2 FQGNSA. The record originates from a study of blood T cells in healthy people across ages. The study's findings and limits: Across the age range, TCR beta diversity per million T cells fell in a roughly linear way.

The sequenced material came from blood. V and J are TRBV7-2 and TRBJ1-2; the match to TRBD1 covers 10 bases. This clonotype originated in a man aged 18 to 30 in good health. For the CDR3, the DNA is TGTGCCAGCAGCTCCCCGTTGACAGGGGGCCGTGGCTACACCTTC. This codes for CASSSPLTGGRGYTF. The full variable domain, its missing parts supplied by reference TRBV7-2 and TRBJ1-2, is GAGVSQSPSNKVTEKGKDVELRCDPISGHTALYWYRQSLGQGLEFLIYFQGNSAPDKSGLPSDRFSAERTGGSVSTLTIQRTQQEDSAVYLCASSSPLTGGRGYTFGSGTRLTVV.